Listed here are 2 T cell receptor beta chains from one sample, sequenced in a study of blood T cell repertoires in COVID-19. Profiled with immunoSEQ multiplex PCR; TCRdb holds only in-frame clones, not every one. There are about 210,000 clones in the sample; around 82% occur only once, and 8.2% lies in the top ten. The sample taken for sequencing was peripheral blood. Every receptor here comes from a woman aged 50 to 60 with acute or convalescent COVID-19.

The V gene is TRBV12-3 or TRBV12-4, the J gene TRBJ2-7; TRBD2 might be the D (6 bases). With 1 base removed from V and 6 bases from J, the gap between germline ends came to 10 bases. The CDR3 contains 13 residues. DNA of the CDR3: TGTGCCAGCAGTTTAGGGGAGGATATCGAGCAGTACTTC. It is translated as CASSLGEDIEQYF.

This chain links TRBV10-3 with TRBJ2-3; 8 bases fit TRBD2. V lost 7 bases to trimming and J lost 3 bases; unmatched junction nucleotides: 12. CDR3 length equals 16 residues. Germline lookup yields CDR1 ENHRY and CDR2 SYGVKD. CDR3 loop: CAIKTSAGVGTDTQYF. CDR3 nucleotide sequence: TGTGCCATCAAGACGTCAGCGGGAGTTGGGACAGATACGCAGTATTTT.